This T cell receptor (beta chain) was sequenced during a study of OX40 agonist ivuxolimab in advanced cancers. The study, taken as a whole, reports: At doses 0.1 to 3.0 mg/kg, CD4+ and CD8+ clones expanded.

Trimming stripped 4 bases from V and 7 bases from J, with 13 bases between. The CDR3 loop spans 14 amino acids. The V gene's germline CDR1 is LNHDA and CDR2 SQIVND (reference sequence). The table lists this clone with a count of one. Its antigen is still unknown. The method was immunoSEQ multiplex PCR; TCRdb's version includes in-frame clones alone and lacks a portion of them. Among tens of thousands of clones listed, approximately 88% were seen once. Specimen: CD4+ or CD8+ T cells sorted from blood, collected in a trial of the OX40 agonist ivuxolimab. This rearrangement joins TRBV19 to TRBJ2-2, with D perhaps TRBD1 (6 bases). The sequence was obtained from an adult with an advanced solid tumor such as melanoma, head and neck, liver or kidney cancer. CDR3 amino acids: CASSNTGTIGELFF. CDR3 sequence (DNA): TGTGCCAGTAGTAATACCGGGACAATCGGGGAGCTGTTTTTT.